This T cell receptor (beta chain) is drawn from a study of shared clonotypes between healthy human individuals (dated by TCRdb to 2018 to 2021). About the study as a whole: A few men and a couple of women, aged 18 to 49 years, made up the cohort. For each donor, CD4 naive and CD4 memory were each given three plates, CD8 naive was given two plates, and CD8 memory was given one plate. To estimate repertoire size and how much clonotype sharing occurs between individuals, the study deeply sequenced the blood TCR repertoires of several healthy adults. To increase sequencing depth and limit assay-specific biases, TCR repertoire library preparation and sequencing were carried out by different laboratories using diverse techniques. Each donor's leukapheresis produced roughly between roughly 0.85 and 9.5 billion PBMCs. Study-level results and caveats: Across a handful of donors, 5% to 6% of naive CD4, roughly 3.3% of naive CD8, 2.3% of memory CD4, and about 0.44% of memory CD8 clonotypes were shared. The genetic and exposure-history diversity represented was limited by the small number of donors. Larger estimated clonotype richness was generally found for naive subsets than for memory subsets. Even with the large sequencing depth, rarefaction of the sorted-subset datasets indicated that sequencing was incomplete. Clonotypes shared by all four sorted-subset donors showed higher generation probabilities than non-shared clonotypes. Pairwise subsampling led to the expectation that sequencing depth would affect the degree of clonotype sharing among donors. Only blood was sampled, and tissue TCR repertoires likely differ from those in blood.

The CDR3, from cysteine to phenylalanine, totals 16 residues. The sequence is cut down to CDR3 DNA, 48 bases in frame from base 1. For CDR1 and CDR2, the germline V gene (reference sequence) lists MNHEY and SMNVEV. Trimming costs V 5 bases and J 3 bases, and their ends lie 16 bases apart. TCR CDR3 regions were amplified from genomic DNA by multiplex PCR using the deep immunoSEQ assay. Extracted genomic DNA from each cell subset was distributed evenly across all wells of several immunoSEQ 96-well plates, and each plate was treated as a replicate. For sorted subsets, each replicate PCR was loaded with 150 to 250 ng genomic DNA, equivalent to about 33,000 T cell genomes. Purified libraries were quantified with a Qubit 3.0 fluorometer, sized on a Bioanalyzer 2100, and re-quantified with the KAPA Library Quantification kit. A separate single-read 150-cycle Illumina NextSeq 550 flow cell was used to sequence each immunoSEQ 96-well plate. The original methods were these. The immunoSEQ output contained only junctional sequences without quality scores, so filtering could not match that applied to full-length reads. To assign V/J genes and CDR3, sequences were annotated using PyIR, a Python wrapper for IgBLAST v1.9, with IMGT germline references. Reads with weak V/J assignments (E-value above 1e-6), missing CDR3, stop codons, out-of-frame junctions, or ambiguous translated residues were removed. V3J clonotypes were defined by identical inferred V gene, J gene, and CDR3 amino acid sequence. The percentage overlap between two repertoires was calculated by dividing the number of shared unique clonotypes by the size of the smaller repertoire. Three approaches were used to assess repertoire richness: RTK rarefaction, the Chao1 estimator, and Recon v2.1 estimates of unobserved clonotypes. OLGA was used to compute generation probabilities for all TCRbeta clonotypes that the gDNA method yielded from a handful of donors. TCRdb provides this immuneACCESS table in a form limited to in-frame rearrangements. Some clones are lacking; in checked studies, under half of them reflect an unresolved V gene, and why the rest are absent is not known. D and trimming were read from the DNA, whereas the V and J calls and clone size are those reported in that table. Counted in this sample were about 2.1 million clones; about 93% of them appeared once. 1.5% to 2% of the sample rests with the top ten.

CD8 naive samples were CD45RO-negative cells positively selected for CCR7, giving a CD45RA+CCR7+ population that excluded TemRA cells. The donors were healthy, HIV-negative adults who had no recently reported acute infections or vaccinations. Only Caucasian adults living in Nashville, Tennessee, USA were represented among the donors. Blood was obtained by leukapheresis, after which PBMCs were separated by Ficoll-Histopaque density gradient centrifugation and cryopreserved in liquid nitrogen vapor phase. Analytical flow cytometry was used to check the purity and quantity of each magnetically sorted T cell population. Genomic DNA was isolated from every sorted fraction and measured by UV absorbance on a Nanodrop 2000c. Worth noting for this clone: Its antigen is not yet known. Base qualities are not provided; no much larger clone lies one nucleotide away.

The chain was built from TRBV27 and TRBJ1-4; TRBD1 could be the D gene, as 6 bases match. This clonotype was obtained from a man between 18 and 29 years old in good health. Some clones in this sample may be carry-over from other donors' samples. The sequencing sample was made of naive CD8+ T cells from PBMCs. Read against the paper, the sample's cell subset or site label means: CD45RA+CCR7+. The CDR3 loop reads CASSAEQQGPNEKLFF. The sequenced DNA is TGTGCCAGCAGTGCAGAACAACAGGGACCTAATGAAAAACTGTTTTTT. The full variable domain, completed from the reference TRBV27 and TRBJ1-4 proteins outside the CDR3, reads EAQVTQNPRYLITVTGKKLTVTCSQNMNHEYMSWYRQDPGLGLRQIYYSMNVEVTDKGDVPEGYKVSRKEKRNFPLILESPSPNQTSLYFCASSAEQQGPNEKLFFGSGTQLSVL.